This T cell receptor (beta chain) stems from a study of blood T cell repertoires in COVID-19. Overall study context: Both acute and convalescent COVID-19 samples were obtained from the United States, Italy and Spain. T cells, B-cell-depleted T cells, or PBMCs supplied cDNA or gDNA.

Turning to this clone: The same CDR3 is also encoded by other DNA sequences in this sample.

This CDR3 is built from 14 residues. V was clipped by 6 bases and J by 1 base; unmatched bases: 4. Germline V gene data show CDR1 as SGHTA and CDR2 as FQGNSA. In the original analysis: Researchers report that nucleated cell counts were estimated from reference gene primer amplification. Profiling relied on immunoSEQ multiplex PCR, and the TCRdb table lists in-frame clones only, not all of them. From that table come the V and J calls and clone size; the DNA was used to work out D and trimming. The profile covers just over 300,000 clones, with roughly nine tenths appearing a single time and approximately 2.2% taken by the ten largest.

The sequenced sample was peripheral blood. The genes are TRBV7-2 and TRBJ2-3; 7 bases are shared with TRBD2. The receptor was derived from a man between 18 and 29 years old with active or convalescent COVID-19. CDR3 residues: CASRPTSGTDTQYF. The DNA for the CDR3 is TGTGCCAGCAGACCTACTAGCGGCACAGATACGCAGTATTTT. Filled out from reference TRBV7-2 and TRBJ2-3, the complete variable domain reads GAGVSQSPSNKVTEKGKDVELRCDPISGHTALYWYRQSLGQGLEFLIYFQGNSAPDKSGLPSDRFSAERTGGSVSTLTIQRTQQEDSAVYLCASRPTSGTDTQYFGPGTRLTVL.